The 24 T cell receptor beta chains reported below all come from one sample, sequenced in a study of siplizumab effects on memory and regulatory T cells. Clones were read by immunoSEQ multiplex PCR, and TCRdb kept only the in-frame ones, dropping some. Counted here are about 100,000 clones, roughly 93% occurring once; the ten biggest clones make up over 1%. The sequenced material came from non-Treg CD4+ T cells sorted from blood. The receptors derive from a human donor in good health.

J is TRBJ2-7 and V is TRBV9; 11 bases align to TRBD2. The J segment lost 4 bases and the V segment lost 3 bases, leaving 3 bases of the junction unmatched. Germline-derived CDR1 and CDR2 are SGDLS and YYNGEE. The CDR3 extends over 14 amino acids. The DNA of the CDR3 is TGTGCCAGCAGCGGGGGACTAGCGGAATACGAGCAGTACTTC. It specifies CASSGGLAEYEQYF.

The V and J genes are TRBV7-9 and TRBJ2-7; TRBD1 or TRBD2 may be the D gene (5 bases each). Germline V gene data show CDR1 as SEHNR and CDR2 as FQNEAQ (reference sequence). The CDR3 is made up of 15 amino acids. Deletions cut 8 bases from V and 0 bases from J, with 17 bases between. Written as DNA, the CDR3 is TGTGCCAGCGGTGCTTGGGGGATGAGCTCCTACGAGCAGTACTTC. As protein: CASGAWGMSSYEQYF.

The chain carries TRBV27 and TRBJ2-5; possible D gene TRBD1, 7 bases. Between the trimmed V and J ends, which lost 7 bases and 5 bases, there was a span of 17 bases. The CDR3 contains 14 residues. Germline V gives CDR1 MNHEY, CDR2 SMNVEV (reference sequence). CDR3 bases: TGTGCCAGCAATCGACTAGGGGGCGGGGAGACCCAGTACTTC. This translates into CASNRLGGGETQYF.

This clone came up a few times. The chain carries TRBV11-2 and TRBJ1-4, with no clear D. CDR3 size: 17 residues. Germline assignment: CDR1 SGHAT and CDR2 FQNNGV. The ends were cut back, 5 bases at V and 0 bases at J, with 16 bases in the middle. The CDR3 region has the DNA TGTGCCAGCAGCCTGCTATGGACGGACGCAACTAATGAAAAACTGTTTTTT. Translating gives CASSLLWTDATNEKLFF.

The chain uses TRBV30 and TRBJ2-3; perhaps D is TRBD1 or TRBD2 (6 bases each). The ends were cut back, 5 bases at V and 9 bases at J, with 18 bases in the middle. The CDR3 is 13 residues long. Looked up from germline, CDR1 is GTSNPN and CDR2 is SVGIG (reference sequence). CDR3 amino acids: CAWDYGRDKTQYF. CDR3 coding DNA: TGTGCCTGGGATTATGGGCGGGACAAAACGCAGTATTTT.

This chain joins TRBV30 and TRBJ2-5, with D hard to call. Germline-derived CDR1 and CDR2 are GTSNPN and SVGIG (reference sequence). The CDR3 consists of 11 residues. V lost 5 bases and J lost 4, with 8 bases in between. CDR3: CAWALGETQYF. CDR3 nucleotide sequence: TGTGCCTGGGCTTTGGGAGAGACCCAGTACTTC.

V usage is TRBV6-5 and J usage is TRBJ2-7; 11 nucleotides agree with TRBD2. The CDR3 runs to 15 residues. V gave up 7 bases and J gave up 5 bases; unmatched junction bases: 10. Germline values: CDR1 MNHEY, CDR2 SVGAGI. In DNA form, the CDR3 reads TGTGCCAGCACCTCGCTCGGGACTAGCGGCCACGAGCAGTACTTC. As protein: CASTSLGTSGHEQYF.

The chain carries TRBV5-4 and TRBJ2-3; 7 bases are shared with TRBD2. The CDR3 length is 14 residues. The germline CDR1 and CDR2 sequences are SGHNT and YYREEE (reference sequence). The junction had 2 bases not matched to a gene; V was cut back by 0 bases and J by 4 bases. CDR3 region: CASSLGLAADTQYF. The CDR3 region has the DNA TGTGCCAGCAGCTTGGGACTAGCTGCAGATACGCAGTATTTT.

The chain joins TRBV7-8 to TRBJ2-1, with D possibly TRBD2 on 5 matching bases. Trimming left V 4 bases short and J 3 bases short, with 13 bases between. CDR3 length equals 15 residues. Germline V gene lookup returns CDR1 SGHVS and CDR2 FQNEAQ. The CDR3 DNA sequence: TGTGCCAGCAGCTCCCTGACCGGGAACTACAATGAGCAGTTCTTC. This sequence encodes CASSSLTGNYNEQFF.

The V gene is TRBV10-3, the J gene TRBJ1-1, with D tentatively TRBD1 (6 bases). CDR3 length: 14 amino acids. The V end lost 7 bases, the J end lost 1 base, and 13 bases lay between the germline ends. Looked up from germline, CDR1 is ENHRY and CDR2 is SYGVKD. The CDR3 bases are TGTGCCATCAAGGGGGGACGGGAGAACACTGAAGCTTTCTTT. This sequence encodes CAIKGGRENTEAFF.

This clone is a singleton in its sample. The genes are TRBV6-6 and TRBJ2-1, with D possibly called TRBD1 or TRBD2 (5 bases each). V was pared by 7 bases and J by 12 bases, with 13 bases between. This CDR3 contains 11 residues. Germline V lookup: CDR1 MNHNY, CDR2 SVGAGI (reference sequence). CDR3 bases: TGTGCCAGCACCGGCACTGGGGGGCAGTTCTTC. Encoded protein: CASTGTGGQFF.

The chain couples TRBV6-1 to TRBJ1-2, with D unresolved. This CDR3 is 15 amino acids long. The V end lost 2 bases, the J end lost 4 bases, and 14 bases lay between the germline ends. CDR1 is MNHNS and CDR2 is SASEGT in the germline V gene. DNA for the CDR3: TGTGCCAGCAGTGAAACTTCTGTGGCAGTCTATGGCTACACCTTC. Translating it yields CASSETSVAVYGYTF.

The DNA for the CDR3 is TGTGCCAGCACCATAGCCAGAACCTACAATGAGCAGTTCTTC. Its translation is CASTIARTYNEQFF. The chain links TRBV28 to TRBJ2-1, with unresolved D. From germline, CDR1 is MDHEN and CDR2 SYDVKM. The CDR3 is 14 residues long. The V end was cut by 7 bases, the J end by 2 bases, with 12 bases between.

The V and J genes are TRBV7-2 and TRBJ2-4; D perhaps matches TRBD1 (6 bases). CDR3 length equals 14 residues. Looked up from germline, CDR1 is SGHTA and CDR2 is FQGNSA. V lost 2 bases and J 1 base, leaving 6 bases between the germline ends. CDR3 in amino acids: CASSLTGAKNIQYF. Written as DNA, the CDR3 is TGTGCCAGCAGCTTAACAGGGGCCAAAAACATTCAGTACTTC.

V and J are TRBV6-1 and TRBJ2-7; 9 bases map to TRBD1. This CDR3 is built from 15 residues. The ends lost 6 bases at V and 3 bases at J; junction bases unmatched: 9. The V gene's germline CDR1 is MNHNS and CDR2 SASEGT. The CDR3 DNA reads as TGTGCCAGCAGGTGGGGAACAGGGGGCCTCTACGAGCAGTACTTC. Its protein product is CASRWGTGGLYEQYF.

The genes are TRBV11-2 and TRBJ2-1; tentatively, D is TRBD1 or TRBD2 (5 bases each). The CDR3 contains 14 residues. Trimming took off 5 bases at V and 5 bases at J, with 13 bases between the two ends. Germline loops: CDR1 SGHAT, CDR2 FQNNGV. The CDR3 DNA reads TGTGCCAGCAGCGCCAGCCGGGGCGACAATGAGCAGTTCTTC. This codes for CASSASRGDNEQFF.

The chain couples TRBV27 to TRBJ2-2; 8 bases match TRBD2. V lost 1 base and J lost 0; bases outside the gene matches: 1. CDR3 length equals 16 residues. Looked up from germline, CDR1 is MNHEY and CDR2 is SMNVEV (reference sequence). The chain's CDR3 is CASSLYSGANTGELFF. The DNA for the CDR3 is TGTGCCAGCAGTTTATATAGCGGGGCGAACACCGGGGAGCTGTTTTTT.

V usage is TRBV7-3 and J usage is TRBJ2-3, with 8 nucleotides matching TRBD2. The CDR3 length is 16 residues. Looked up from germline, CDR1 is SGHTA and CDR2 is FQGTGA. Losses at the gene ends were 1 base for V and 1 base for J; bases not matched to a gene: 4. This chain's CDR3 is CASSLIAGGRTDTQYF. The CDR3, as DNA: TGTGCCAGCAGCTTAATCGCGGGAGGTCGCACAGATACGCAGTATTTT.

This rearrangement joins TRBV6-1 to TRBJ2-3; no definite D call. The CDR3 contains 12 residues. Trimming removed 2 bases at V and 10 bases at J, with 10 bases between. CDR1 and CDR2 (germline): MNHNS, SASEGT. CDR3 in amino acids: CASSESRDPQYF. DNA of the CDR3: TGTGCCAGCAGTGAAAGTAGGGATCCGCAGTATTTT.

In DNA form, the CDR3 reads TGTGCCAGCAGTCGAATTAGGACAGGGAAGAGCAGCAATCAGCCCCAGCATTTT. Its translation is CASSRIRTGKSSNQPQHF. The chain joins TRBV28 to TRBJ1-5; 8 bases are shared with TRBD1. The CDR3 is made up of 18 amino acids. V dropped 5 bases and J dropped 1; count of bases not matched to a gene: 13. CDR1 is MDHEN, CDR2 SYDVKM, per germline.

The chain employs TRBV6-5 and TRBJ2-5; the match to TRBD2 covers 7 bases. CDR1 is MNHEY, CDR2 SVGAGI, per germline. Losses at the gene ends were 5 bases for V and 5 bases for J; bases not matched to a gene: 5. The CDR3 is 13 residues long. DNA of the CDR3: TGTGCCAGCAGTGGCCAGGGAGGGGAGACCCAGTACTTC. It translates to CASSGQGGETQYF.

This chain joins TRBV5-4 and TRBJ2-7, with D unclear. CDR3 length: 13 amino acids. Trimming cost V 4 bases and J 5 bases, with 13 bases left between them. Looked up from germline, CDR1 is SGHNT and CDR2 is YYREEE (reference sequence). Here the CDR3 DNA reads TGTGCCAGCAGCCCGGAGTACGTGGACGAGCAGTACTTC. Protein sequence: CASSPEYVDEQYF.

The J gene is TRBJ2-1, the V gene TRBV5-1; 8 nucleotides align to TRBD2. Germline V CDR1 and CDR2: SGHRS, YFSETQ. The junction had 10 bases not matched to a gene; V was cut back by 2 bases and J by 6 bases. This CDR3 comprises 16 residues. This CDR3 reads CASSFSTTGGVNEQFF. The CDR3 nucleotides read TGCGCCAGCAGCTTTAGTACGACCGGGGGGGTCAATGAGCAGTTCTTC. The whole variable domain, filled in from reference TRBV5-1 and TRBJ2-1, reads KAGVTQTPRYLIKTRGQQVTLSCSPISGHRSVSWYQQTPGQGLQFLFEYFSETQRNKGNFPGRFSGRQFSNSRSEMNVSTLELGDSALYLCASSFSTTGGVNEQFFGPGTRLTVL.

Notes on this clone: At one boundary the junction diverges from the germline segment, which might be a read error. DNA of the CDR3: TGTGCTAGCAGCTTAGATCGGGGGCGCGAGCAGTACTTC. This sequence encodes CASSLDRGREQYF. This rearrangement joins TRBV7-7 to TRBJ2-7; D could derive from TRBD1 or TRBD2 (6 bases each). Germline CDR1 is SSHAT and CDR2 is FNYEAQ (reference sequence). This CDR3 region has 13 residues.